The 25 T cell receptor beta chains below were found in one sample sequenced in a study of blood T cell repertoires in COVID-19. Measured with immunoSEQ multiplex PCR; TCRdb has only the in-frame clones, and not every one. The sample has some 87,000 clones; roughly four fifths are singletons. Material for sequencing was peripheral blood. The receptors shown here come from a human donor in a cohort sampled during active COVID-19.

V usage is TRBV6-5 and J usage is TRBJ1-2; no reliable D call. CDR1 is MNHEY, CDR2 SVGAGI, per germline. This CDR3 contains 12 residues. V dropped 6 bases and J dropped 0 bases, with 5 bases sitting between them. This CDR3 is CASRNTNYGYTF. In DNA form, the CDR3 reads TGTGCCAGCAGGAACACTAACTATGGCTACACCTTC.

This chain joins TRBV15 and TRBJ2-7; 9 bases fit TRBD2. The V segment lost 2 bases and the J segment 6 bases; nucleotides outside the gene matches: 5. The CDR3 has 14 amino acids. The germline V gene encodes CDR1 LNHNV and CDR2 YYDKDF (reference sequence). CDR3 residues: CATSRPGLATEQYF. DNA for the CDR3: TGTGCCACCAGCAGACCGGGACTAGCAACCGAGCAGTACTTC. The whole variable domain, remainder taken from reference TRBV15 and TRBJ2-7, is DAMVIQNPRYQVTQFGKPVTLSCSQTLNHNVMYWYQQKSSQAPKLLFHYYDKDFNNEADTPDNFQSRRPNTSFCFLDIRSPGLGDTAMYLCATSRPGLATEQYFGPGTRLTVT.

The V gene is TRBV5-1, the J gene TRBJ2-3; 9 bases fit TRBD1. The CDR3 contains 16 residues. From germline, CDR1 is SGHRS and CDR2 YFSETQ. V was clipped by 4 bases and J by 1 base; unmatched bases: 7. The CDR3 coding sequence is TGCGCCAGCAGCATTCCAACAGGGGGCCGCACAGATACGCAGTATTTT. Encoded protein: CASSIPTGGRTDTQYF.

The CDR3 protein is CASSRTGGLSNQPQHF. The CDR3 coding sequence is TGTGCCAGCAGCCGGACAGGGGGCCTGAGCAATCAGCCCCAGCATTTT. The V and J genes are TRBV6-2 or TRBV6-3 and TRBJ1-5; TRBD1 matches 11 bases. The CDR3 sequence is 16 residues long. V trimming: 6 bases; J trimming: 1 base; junction bases outside the gene matches: 5. The V gene's germline CDR1 is MNHEY and CDR2 SVGEGT.

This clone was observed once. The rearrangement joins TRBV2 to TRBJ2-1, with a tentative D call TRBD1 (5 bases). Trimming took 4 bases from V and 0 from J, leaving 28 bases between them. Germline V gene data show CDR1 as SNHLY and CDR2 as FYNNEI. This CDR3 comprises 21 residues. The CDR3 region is CASSGSNVTGPTQYSYNEQFF. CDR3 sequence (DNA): TGTGCCAGCAGTGGGTCAAATGTTACAGGACCTACTCAATACTCCTACAATGAGCAGTTCTTC.

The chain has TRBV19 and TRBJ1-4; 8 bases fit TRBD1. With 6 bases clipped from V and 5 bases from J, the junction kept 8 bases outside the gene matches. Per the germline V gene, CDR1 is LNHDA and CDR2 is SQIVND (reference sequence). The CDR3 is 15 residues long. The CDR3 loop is CASSPGTGRNEKLFF. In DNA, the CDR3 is TGTGCCAGTAGCCCAGGGACAGGACGAAATGAAAAACTGTTTTTT.

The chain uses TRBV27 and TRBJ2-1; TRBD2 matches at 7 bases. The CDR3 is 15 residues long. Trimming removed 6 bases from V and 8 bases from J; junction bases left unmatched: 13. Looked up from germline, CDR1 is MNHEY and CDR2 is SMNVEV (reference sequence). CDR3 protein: CASRPLGEGRDEQFF. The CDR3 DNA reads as TGTGCCAGCAGACCGTTGGGGGAGGGCAGGGATGAGCAGTTCTTC.

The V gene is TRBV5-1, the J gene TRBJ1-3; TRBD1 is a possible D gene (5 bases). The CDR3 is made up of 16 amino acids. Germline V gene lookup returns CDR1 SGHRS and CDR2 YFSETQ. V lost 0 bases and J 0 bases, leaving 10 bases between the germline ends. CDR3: CASSLGQKNSGNTIYF. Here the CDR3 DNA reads TGCGCCAGCAGCTTGGGACAGAAAAACTCTGGAAACACCATATATTTT.

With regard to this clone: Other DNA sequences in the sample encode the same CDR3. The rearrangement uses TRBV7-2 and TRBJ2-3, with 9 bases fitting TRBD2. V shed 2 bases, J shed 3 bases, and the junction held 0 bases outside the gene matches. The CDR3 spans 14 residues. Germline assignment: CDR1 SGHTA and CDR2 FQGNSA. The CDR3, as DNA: TGTGCCAGCAGCTTAAGCGGGGGGACAGATACGCAGTATTTT. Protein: CASSLSGGTDTQYF. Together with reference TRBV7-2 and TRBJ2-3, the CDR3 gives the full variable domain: GAGVSQSPSNKVTEKGKDVELRCDPISGHTALYWYRQSLGQGLEFLIYFQGNSAPDKSGLPSDRFSAERTGGSVSTLTIQRTQQEDSAVYLCASSLSGGTDTQYFGPGTRLTVL.

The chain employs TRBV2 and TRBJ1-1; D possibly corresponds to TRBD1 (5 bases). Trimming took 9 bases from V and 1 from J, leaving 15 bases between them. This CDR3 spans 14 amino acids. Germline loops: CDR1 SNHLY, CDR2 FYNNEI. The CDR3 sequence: CASTMAGTNTEAFF. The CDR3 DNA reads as TGTGCCAGTACCATGGCGGGGACGAACACTGAAGCTTTCTTT.

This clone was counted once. CDR3 amino acids: CATSRPQGINQPQHF. The CDR3 bases are TGTGCCACCAGCAGACCTCAGGGGATCAATCAGCCCCAGCATTTT. The chain links TRBV15 to TRBJ1-5, with a tentative D call TRBD1 (6 bases). The V end lost 2 bases, the J end lost 3 bases, and 11 bases lay between the germline ends. This CDR3 comprises 15 residues. In germline, CDR1 is LNHNV, CDR2 YYDKDF (reference sequence). The whole variable domain, filled in from reference TRBV15 and TRBJ1-5, reads DAMVIQNPRYQVTQFGKPVTLSCSQTLNHNVMYWYQQKSSQAPKLLFHYYDKDFNNEADTPDNFQSRRPNTSFCFLDIRSPGLGDTAMYLCATSRPQGINQPQHFGDGTRLSIL.

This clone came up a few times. Here the CDR3 DNA reads TGTGCCAGCAGCTTCATTGGCGGGTCCTCCGGGGAGCTGTTTTTT. This gives the protein CASSFIGGSSGELFF. The V call is TRBV7-8, the J call TRBJ2-2; possibly TRBD2 for D (5 bases). Germline V lookup: CDR1 SGHVS, CDR2 FQNEAQ. This CDR3 has 15 amino acids. V was shortened by 3 bases and J by 6 bases, with 14 bases between the two germline ends.

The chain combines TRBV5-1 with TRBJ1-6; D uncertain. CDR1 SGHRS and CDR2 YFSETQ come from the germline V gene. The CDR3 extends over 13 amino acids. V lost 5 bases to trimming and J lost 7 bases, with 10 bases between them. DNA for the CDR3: TGCGCCAGCAGTGAGGGATGGAATTCACCCCTCCACTTT. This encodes CASSEGWNSPLHF.

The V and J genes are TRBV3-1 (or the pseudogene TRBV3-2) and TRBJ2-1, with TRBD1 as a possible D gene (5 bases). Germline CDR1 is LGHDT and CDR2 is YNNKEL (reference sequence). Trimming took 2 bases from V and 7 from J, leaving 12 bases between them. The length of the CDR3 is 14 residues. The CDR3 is CASSQNRFLNEQFF. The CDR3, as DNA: TGTGCCAGCAGCCAAAACAGGTTTTTAAATGAGCAGTTCTTC.

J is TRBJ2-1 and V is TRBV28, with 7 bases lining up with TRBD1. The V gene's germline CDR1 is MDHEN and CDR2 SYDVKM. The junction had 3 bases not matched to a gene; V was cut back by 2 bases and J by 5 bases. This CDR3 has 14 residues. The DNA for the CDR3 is TGTGCCAGCAGTTTACTGACAGGGAACAATGAGCAGTTCTTC. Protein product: CASSLLTGNNEQFF.

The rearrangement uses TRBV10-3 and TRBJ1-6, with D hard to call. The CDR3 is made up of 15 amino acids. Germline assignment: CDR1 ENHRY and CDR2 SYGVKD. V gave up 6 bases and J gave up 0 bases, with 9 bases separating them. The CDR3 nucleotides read TGTGCCATCAGCGAACTTGGCTCCTATAATTCACCCCTCCACTTT. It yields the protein CAISELGSYNSPLHF.

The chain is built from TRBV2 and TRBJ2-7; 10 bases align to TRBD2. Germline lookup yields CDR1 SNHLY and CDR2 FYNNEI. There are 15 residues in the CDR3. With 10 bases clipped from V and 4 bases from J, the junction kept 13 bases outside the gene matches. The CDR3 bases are TGTGCCACCCTTCGGACTAGCGGAAATTCTTACGAGCAGTACTTC. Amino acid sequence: CATLRTSGNSYEQYF.

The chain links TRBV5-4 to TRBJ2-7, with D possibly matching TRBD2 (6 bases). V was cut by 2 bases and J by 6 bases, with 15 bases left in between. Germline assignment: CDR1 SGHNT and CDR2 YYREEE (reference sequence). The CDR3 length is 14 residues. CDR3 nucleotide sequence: TGTGCCAGCAGCTTCGGACCCGCCGGGGGCGAGCAGTACTTC. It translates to CASSFGPAGGEQYF. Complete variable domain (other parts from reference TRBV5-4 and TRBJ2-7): ETGVTQSPTHLIKTRGQQVTLRCSSQSGHNTVSWYQQALGQGPQFIFQYYREEENGRGNFPPRFSGLQFPNYSSELNVNALELDDSALYLCASSFGPAGGEQYFGPGTRLTVT.

In nucleotides, the CDR3 is TGTGCCAGTAGTGGGGGAAAACTAACAGGGTTGCACACCATATATTTT. This sequence encodes CASSGGKLTGLHTIYF. V is TRBV19 and J is TRBJ1-3; the D gene is possibly TRBD1 (6 bases). Germline V gene lookup returns CDR1 LNHDA and CDR2 SQIVND (reference sequence). The CDR3 consists of 16 residues. V dropped 5 bases and J dropped 8 bases, with 22 bases sitting between them.

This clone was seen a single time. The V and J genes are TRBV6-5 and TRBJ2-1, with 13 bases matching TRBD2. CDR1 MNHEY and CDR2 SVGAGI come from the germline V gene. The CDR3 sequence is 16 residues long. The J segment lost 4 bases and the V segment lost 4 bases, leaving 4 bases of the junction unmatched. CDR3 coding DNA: TGTGCCAGCAGTTCCCGGACTAGCGGGAGTTACAATGAGCAGTTCTTC. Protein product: CASSSRTSGSYNEQFF.

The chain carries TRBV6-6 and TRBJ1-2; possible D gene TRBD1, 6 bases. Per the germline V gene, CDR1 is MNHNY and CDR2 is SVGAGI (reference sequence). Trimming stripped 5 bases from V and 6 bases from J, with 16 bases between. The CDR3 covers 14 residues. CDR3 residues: CASSTAGALHGYTF. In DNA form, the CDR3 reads TGTGCCAGCAGTACGGCAGGGGCATTACATGGCTACACCTTC.

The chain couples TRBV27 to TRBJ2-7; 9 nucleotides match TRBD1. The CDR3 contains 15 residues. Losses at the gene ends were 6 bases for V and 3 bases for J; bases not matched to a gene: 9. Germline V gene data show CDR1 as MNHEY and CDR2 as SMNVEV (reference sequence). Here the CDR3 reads CASRNLGQGYYEQYF. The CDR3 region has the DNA TGTGCCAGCAGGAATTTGGGACAGGGTTACTACGAGCAGTACTTC.

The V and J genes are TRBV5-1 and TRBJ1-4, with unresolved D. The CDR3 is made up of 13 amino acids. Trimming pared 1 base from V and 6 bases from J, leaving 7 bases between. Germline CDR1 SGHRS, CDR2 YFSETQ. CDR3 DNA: TGCGCCAGCAGCTTGTCCGGGGATGAAAAACTGTTTTTT. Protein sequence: CASSLSGDEKLFF.

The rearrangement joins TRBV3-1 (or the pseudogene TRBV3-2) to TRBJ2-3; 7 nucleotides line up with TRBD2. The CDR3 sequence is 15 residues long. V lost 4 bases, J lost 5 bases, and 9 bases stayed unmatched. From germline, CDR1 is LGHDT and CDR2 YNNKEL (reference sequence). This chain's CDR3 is CASSREGQYKDTQYF. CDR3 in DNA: TGTGCCAGCAGCCGGGAGGGCCAGTATAAAGATACGCAGTATTTT.

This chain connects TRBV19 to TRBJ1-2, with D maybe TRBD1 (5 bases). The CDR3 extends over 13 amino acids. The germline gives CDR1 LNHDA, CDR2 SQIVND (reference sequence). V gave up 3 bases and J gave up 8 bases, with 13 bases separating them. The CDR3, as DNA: TGTGCCAGTAGTATCTTTCAGGGAAGCGGCTACACCTTC. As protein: CASSIFQGSGYTF.